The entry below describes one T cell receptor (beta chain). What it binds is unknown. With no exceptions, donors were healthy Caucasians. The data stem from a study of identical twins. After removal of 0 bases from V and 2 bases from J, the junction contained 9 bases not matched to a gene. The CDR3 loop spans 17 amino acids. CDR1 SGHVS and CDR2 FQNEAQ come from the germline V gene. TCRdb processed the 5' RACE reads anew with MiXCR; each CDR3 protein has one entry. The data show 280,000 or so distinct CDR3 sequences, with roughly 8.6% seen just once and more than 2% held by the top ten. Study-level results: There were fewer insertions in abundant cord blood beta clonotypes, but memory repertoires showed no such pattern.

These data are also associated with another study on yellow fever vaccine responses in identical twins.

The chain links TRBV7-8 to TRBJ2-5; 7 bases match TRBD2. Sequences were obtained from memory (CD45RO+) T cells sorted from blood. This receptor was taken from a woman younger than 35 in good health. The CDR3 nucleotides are TGTGCCAGCAGCTTAGCTGCCGGACTAGTCGTACAAGAGACCCAGTACTTC. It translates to CASSLAAGLVVQETQYF. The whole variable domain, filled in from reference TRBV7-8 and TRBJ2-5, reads GAGVSQSPRYKVAKRGQDVALRCDPISGHVSLFWYQQALGQGPEFLTYFQNEAQLDKSGLPSDRFFAERPEGSVSTLKIQRTQQEDSAVYLCASSLAAGLVVQETQYFGPGTRLLVL.